The next 10 T cell receptor beta chains were all read from a single sample in a study of molecular identifiers for immune sequencing clone quantification. From the PCR reads, TCRdb called clonotypes with MiXCR, one entry per CDR3 protein. The sample holds about 320,000 distinct CDR3 sequences, about 23% seen once. The sequenced sample consisted of naive CD8+ T cells from blood, with Jurkat cell RNA spiked in. Subset denoted: FACS-sorted CD8+CD4-CCR7+CD45RA+ naive T cells. The receptors were gathered from a human donor in good health. Some libraries in this study had Jurkat cell RNA spiked in.

This clonotype was picked up a small number of times. J is TRBJ2-1 and V is TRBV3-1, with 7 bases fitting TRBD2. The CDR3 loop spans 15 amino acids. With V trimmed by 5 bases and J by 6 bases, 10 bases remained unmatched. The germline V gene has CDR1 LGHDT and CDR2 YNNKEL (reference sequence). In DNA form, the CDR3 reads TGTGCCAGCAGCACAGGCCTAACGGGGGGCAATGAGCAGTTCTTC. This encodes CASSTGLTGGNEQFF.

The J gene is TRBJ2-7, the V gene TRBV18; maybe TRBD1 (6 bases). V was clipped by 3 bases and J by 8 bases, with 26 bases between them. The CDR3 contains 17 residues. In germline, CDR1 is KGHSH, CDR2 LQKENI. Here the CDR3 reads CASSPDPYRELSYKQYF. The CDR3 region has the DNA TGTGCCAGCTCACCTGACCCCTACAGGGAACTGTCATACAAGCAGTACTTC.

In this sample, this clonotype turned up a few times. The V gene is TRBV6-2 or TRBV6-3, the J gene TRBJ2-2, with 10 bases fitting TRBD2. CDR3 length: 16 amino acids. J was trimmed by 1 base and V by 5 bases; bases with no gene match: 4. Germline V lookup: CDR1 MNHEY, CDR2 SVGEGT. CDR3 amino acids: CASSTRLAGNTGELFF. In nucleotides, the CDR3 is TGTGCCAGCAGTACACGACTAGCGGGGAACACCGGGGAGCTGTTTTTT.

The chain recombines TRBV4-3 with TRBJ2-7, with TRBD2 identical over 12 bases. V gave up 1 base and J gave up 7 bases; unmatched junction bases: 17. There are 19 residues in the CDR3. Germline V gene data show CDR1 as LGHNA and CDR2 as YSLEER. CDR3 nucleotide sequence: TGCGCCAGCAGCCAAGTTTTTGGGGGAGCTAGCGGGAGGGATTTTGAGCAGTACTTC. It encodes CASSQVFGGASGRDFEQYF.

This clonotype showed up many times. The rearrangement uses TRBV7-2 and TRBJ1-1; D gene uncertain. This CDR3 is built from 12 residues. Germline values: CDR1 SGHTA, CDR2 FQGNSA. Trimming removed 4 bases from V and 7 bases from J, with 10 bases in between. The DNA for the CDR3 is TGTGCCAGCAGCTCCCGGAGGGTTGAAGCTTTCTTT. This codes for CASSSRRVEAFF.

J is TRBJ1-5 and V is TRBV12-3 or TRBV12-4; D gene ambiguous. This CDR3 spans 12 amino acids. This chain's CDR3 is CPGSFDNQPQHF. CDR3 nucleotide sequence: TGTCCCGGCAGTTTTGATAATCAGCCCCAGCATTTT.

The gene calls are TRBV20-1 and TRBJ2-3; 11 nucleotides agree with TRBD2. This CDR3 region has 17 residues. The germline CDR1 and CDR2 sequences are DFQATT and SNEGSKA (reference sequence). V lost 6 bases, J lost 0 bases, and 11 bases stayed unmatched. The CDR3 DNA follows: TGCAGTGCCGCGCCCATGACTAGCGGGGTGAGCACAGATACGCAGTATTTT. This codes for CSAAPMTSGVSTDTQYF.

The chain has TRBV30 and TRBJ2-7; D is ambiguous. This CDR3 comprises 11 residues. The V gene's germline CDR1 is GTSNPN and CDR2 SVGIG (reference sequence). The ends were cut back, 0 bases at V and 7 bases at J, with 7 bases in the middle. CDR3 region: CAWSVYGEQYF. In nucleotides, the CDR3 is TGTGCCTGGAGTGTATATGGAGAGCAGTACTTC.

This clonotype appeared many times. The chain joins TRBV27 to TRBJ1-1, with a tentative D call TRBD1 (5 bases). Germline V gene data show CDR1 as MNHEY and CDR2 as SMNVEV (reference sequence). Trimming removed 2 bases at V and 6 bases at J, with 19 bases between. This CDR3 contains 16 residues. CDR3 DNA: TGTGCCAGCAGTTTAAGTGCCCTGCCGGGGGGGTCTGAAGCTTTCTTT. It specifies CASSLSALPGGSEAFF.

There are many counts of this clonotype. V usage is TRBV6-5 and J usage is TRBJ2-3, with TRBD2 matching 8 bases. Germline CDR1 is MNHEY and CDR2 is SVGAGI. V trimming: 5 bases; J trimming: 1 base; junction bases outside the gene matches: 8. CDR3 length equals 16 residues. CDR3 loop: CASSTGTRGGTDTQYF. In DNA, the CDR3 is TGTGCCAGCAGTACCGGGACTAGGGGTGGCACAGATACGCAGTATTTT.